This T cell receptor (beta chain) came from a study of T-cell reconstitution after alpha-beta-depleted transplantation in children. Study results and limitations: Most T-cell counts and diversity one year after the transplant came from T cells that were newly produced. Certain patients had high TCRbeta diversity at day 60, and it came from recipient T cells and thymic progenitors that survived.

This clonotype was counted at least ten times. Its antigen is not identified. This CDR3 region has 14 residues. Trimming took 5 bases from V and 0 from J, leaving 9 bases between them. CDR1 and CDR2 (germline): MNHNS, SASEGT. TCRbeta library preparation incorporated unique molecular identifiers. Via MiXCR, TCRdb re-called the PCR reads, giving one row per CDR3 protein. The repertoire holds 330,000 or so distinct CDR3 sequences, with around 7.1% as singletons. The chain recombines TRBV6-1 with TRBJ2-3; possible D gene TRBD1, 6 bases. This sequence originates from a female patient between 2 and 15 years old who had a stem cell transplant for Fanconi anemia, so the T cells may come from the graft donor. The sample in question was peripheral blood, obtained 360 days after TCRalphabeta/CD19-depleted stem cell transplant. The CDR3: CASSTGFSTDTQYF. The CDR3 region has the DNA TGTGCCAGCAGTACAGGGTTTAGCACAGATACGCAGTATTTT.